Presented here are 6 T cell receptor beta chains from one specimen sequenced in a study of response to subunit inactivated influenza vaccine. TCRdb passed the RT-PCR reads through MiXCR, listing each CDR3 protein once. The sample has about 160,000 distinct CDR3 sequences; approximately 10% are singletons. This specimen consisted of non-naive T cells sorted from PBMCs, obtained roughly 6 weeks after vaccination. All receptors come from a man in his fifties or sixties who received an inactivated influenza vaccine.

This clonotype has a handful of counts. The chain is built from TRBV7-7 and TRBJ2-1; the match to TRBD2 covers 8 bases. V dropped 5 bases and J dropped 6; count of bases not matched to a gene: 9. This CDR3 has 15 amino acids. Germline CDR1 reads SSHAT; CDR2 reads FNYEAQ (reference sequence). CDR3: CASSPRAGGPNEQFF. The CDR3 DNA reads TGTGCCAGCAGCCCACGGGCGGGAGGTCCCAATGAGCAGTTCTTC.

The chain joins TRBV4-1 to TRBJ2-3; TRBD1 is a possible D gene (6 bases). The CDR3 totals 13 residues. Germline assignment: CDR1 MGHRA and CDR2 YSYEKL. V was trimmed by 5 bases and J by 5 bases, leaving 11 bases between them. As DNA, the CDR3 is TGCGCCAGCAGCAATACAGGGATAGATACGCAGTATTTT. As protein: CASSNTGIDTQYF.

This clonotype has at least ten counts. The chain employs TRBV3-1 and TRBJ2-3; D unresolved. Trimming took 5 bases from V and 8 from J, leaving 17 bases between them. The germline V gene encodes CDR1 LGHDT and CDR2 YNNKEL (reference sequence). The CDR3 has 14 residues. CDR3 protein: CASSSLKVSGTQYF. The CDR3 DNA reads TGTGCCAGCAGCTCACTCAAGGTTTCGGGTACGCAGTATTTT.

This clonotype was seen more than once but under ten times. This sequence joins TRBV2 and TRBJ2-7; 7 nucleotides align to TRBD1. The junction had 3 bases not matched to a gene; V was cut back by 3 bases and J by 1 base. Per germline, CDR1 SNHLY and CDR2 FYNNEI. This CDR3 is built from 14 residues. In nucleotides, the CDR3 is TGTGCCAGCAGTGAGGGACAGCAGTCCTACGAGCAGTACTTC. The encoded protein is CASSEGQQSYEQYF.

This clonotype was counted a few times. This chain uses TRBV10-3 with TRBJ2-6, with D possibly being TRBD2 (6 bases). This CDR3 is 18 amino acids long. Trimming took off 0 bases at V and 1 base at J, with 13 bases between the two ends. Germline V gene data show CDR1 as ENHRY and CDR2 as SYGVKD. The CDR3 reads CAISESKGGVSGANVLTF. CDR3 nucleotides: TGTGCCATCAGTGAGTCGAAGGGAGGAGTGTCTGGGGCCAACGTCCTGACTTTC.

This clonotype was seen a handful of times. As DNA, the CDR3 is TGCAGTGCTAGTGGGGATCGGACTACCTTAATCACCTACGAGCAGTACTTC. Translating gives CSASGDRTTLITYEQYF. The gene calls are TRBV20-1 and TRBJ2-7; tentative D call: TRBD2 (6 bases). The ends were cut back, 3 bases at V and 2 bases at J, with 23 bases in the middle. There are 17 residues in the CDR3. Germline-derived CDR1 and CDR2 are DFQATT and SNEGSKA (reference sequence).